These T cell receptor beta chains were read from a single sample in a study of control samples from healthy donors and cancer patients. Assay used: immunoSEQ multiplex PCR; TCRdb lists only in-frame clones, some missing. This sample carries about 130,000 clones, over 80% of them seen once, and the ten largest clones take about 1.9%. Sequencing input: blood. The source is a woman between 50 and 59 years old in good health. CDR3s include the opening cysteine and the closing phenylalanine or tryptophan. A D gene is named only where the DNA matches it firmly. Clone size is given for some rows only: seen once, a few or many times, or a class if the clone is expanded.

d_call: TRBD1
j_call: TRBJ1-4
clone_size: .
cdr3_length: 15
v_call: TRBV20-1
cdr3_aa: CSASNQGASNEKLFF
cdr3_nt: TGCAGTGCTAGTAACCAGGGGGCCTCTAATGAAAAACTGTTTTTT

d_call: TRBD2
j_call: TRBJ2-3
clone_size: once
cdr3_length: 18
v_call: TRBV7-9
cdr3_aa: CASSLWGTSIEGTDTQYF
cdr3_nt: TGTGCCAGCAGCTTATGGGGGACTAGCATCGAGGGCACAGATACGCAGTATTTT

d_call: TRBD1
j_call: TRBJ1-2
clone_size: .
cdr3_length: 12
v_call: TRBV3-1/TRBV3-2
cdr3_aa: CASSSTGAGYTF
cdr3_nt: TGTGCCAGCAGTTCCACAGGGGCTGGCTACACCTTC

d_call: TRBD2
j_call: TRBJ2-7
clone_size: .
cdr3_length: 13
v_call: TRBV19
cdr3_aa: CASSSGGGYEQYF
cdr3_nt: TGTGCCAGTAGTAGCGGGGGGGGCTACGAGCAGTACTTC

d_call: TRBD2
j_call: TRBJ2-7
clone_size: .
cdr3_length: 13
v_call: TRBV19
cdr3_aa: CASSMGGGYEQYF
cdr3_nt: TGTGCCAGTAGTATGGGCGGGGGCTACGAGCAGTACTTC

d_call: .
j_call: TRBJ2-1
clone_size: .
cdr3_length: 15
v_call: TRBV29-1
cdr3_aa: CSVDSLGLGYNEQFF
cdr3_nt: TGCAGCGTTGATTCGCTAGGTTTAGGGTACAATGAGCAGTTCTTC

d_call: TRBD2
j_call: TRBJ2-3
clone_size: .
cdr3_length: 15
v_call: TRBV5-1
cdr3_aa: CASRNLAGGPDTQYF
cdr3_nt: TGCGCCAGCAGAAATCTAGCGGGGGGCCCAGATACGCAGTATTTT

d_call: TRBD1
j_call: TRBJ2-1
clone_size: .
cdr3_length: 16
v_call: TRBV5-1
cdr3_aa: CASMMTGASSYNEQFF
cdr3_nt: TGCGCCAGCATGATGACAGGGGCCAGCTCCTACAATGAGCAGTTCTTC

d_call: TRBD1
j_call: TRBJ2-2
clone_size: .
cdr3_length: 14
v_call: TRBV11-3
cdr3_aa: CASSLQGARRELFF
cdr3_nt: TGTGCCAGCAGCTTACAGGGGGCGCGGCGAGAGCTGTTTTTT

d_call: .
j_call: TRBJ1-2
clone_size: .
cdr3_length: 16
v_call: TRBV15
cdr3_aa: CATSKEAGTVYYGYTF
cdr3_nt: TGTGCCACCAGCAAAGAGGCAGGAACCGTCTACTATGGCTACACCTTC

d_call: TRBD1
j_call: TRBJ2-3
clone_size: .
cdr3_length: 14
v_call: TRBV11-3
cdr3_aa: CASSLTGGLDTQYF
cdr3_nt: TGTGCCAGCAGCTTGACAGGGGGCTTGGATACGCAGTATTTT

d_call: TRBD2
j_call: TRBJ2-7
clone_size: .
cdr3_length: 15
v_call: TRBV15
cdr3_aa: CATSARGGSPYEQYF
cdr3_nt: TGTGCCACCAGCGCGCGGGGGGGAAGCCCCTACGAGCAGTACTTC

d_call: TRBD1
j_call: TRBJ1-1
clone_size: .
cdr3_length: 15
v_call: TRBV7-2
cdr3_aa: CASSSLGQGRAEAFF
cdr3_nt: TGTGCCAGCAGCTCCCTGGGACAGGGGAGGGCTGAAGCTTTCTTT

d_call: TRBD1
j_call: TRBJ1-2
clone_size: .
cdr3_length: 13
v_call: TRBV11-3
cdr3_aa: CASSTRTGQGYTF
cdr3_nt: TGTGCCAGCAGCACCCGGACAGGGCAGGGCTACACCTTC

d_call: .
j_call: TRBJ2-7
clone_size: .
cdr3_length: 15
v_call: TRBV5-6
cdr3_aa: CASSFRSQANYEQYF
cdr3_nt: TGTGCCAGCAGCTTTAGGAGCCAAGCTAACTACGAGCAGTACTTC

d_call: .
j_call: TRBJ2-3
clone_size: .
cdr3_length: 14
v_call: TRBV7-8
cdr3_aa: CASSGRDSLDTQYF
cdr3_nt: TGTGCCAGCAGCGGCCGGGACTCCTTGGATACGCAGTATTTT

d_call: TRBD2
j_call: TRBJ2-5
clone_size: .
cdr3_length: 13
v_call: TRBV7-7
cdr3_aa: CASSVGRGETQYF
cdr3_nt: TGTGCTAGCAGCGTCGGGAGGGGAGAGACCCAGTACTTC

d_call: .
j_call: TRBJ2-2
clone_size: .
cdr3_length: 16
v_call: TRBV9
cdr3_aa: CASSVLTGTGTGELFF
cdr3_nt: TGTGCCAGCAGCGTCCTCACAGGGACGGGCACCGGGGAGCTGTTTTTT

d_call: .
j_call: TRBJ1-1
clone_size: .
cdr3_length: 14
v_call: TRBV28
cdr3_aa: CASSLGRANTEAFF
cdr3_nt: TGTGCCAGCAGTTTAGGCAGGGCGAACACTGAAGCTTTCTTT

d_call: TRBD2
j_call: TRBJ2-3
clone_size: .
cdr3_length: 16
v_call: TRBV9
cdr3_aa: CASSVTSGGYTDTQYF
cdr3_nt: TGTGCCAGCAGCGTTACTAGCGGGGGTTACACAGATACGCAGTATTTT

d_call: .
j_call: TRBJ2-7
clone_size: .
cdr3_length: 11
v_call: TRBV11-2
cdr3_aa: CASSLKHEQYF
cdr3_nt: TGTGCCAGCAGCTTAAAACACGAGCAGTACTTC

d_call: .
j_call: TRBJ2-6
clone_size: .
cdr3_length: 20
v_call: TRBV6-1
cdr3_aa: CASSETTLGTSSSGANVLTF
cdr3_nt: TGTGCCAGCAGTGAGACAACGCTCGGGACGTCTAGCTCTGGGGCCAACGTCCTGACTTTC